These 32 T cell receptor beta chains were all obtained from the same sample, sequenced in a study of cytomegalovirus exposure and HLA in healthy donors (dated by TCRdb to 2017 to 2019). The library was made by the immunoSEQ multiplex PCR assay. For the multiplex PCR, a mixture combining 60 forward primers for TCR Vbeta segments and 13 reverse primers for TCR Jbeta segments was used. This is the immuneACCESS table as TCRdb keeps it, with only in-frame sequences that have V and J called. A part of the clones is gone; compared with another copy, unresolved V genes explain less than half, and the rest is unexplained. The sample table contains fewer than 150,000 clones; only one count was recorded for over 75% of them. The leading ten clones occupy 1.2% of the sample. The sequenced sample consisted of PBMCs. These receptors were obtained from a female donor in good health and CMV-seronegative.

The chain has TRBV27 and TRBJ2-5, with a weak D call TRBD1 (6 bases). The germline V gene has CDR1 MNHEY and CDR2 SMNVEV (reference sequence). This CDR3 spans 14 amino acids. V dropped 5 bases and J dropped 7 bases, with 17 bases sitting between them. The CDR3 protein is CASSPEIVGGTQYF. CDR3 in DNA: TGTGCCAGCAGTCCCGAGATAGTAGGGGGGACCCAGTACTTC.

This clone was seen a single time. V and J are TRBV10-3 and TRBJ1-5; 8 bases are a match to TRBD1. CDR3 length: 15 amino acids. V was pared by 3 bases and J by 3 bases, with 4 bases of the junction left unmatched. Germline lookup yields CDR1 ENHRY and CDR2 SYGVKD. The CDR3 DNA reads TGTGCCATCAGTGATGGACAGGGCCCCAATCAGCCCCAGCATTTT. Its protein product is CAISDGQGPNQPQHF.

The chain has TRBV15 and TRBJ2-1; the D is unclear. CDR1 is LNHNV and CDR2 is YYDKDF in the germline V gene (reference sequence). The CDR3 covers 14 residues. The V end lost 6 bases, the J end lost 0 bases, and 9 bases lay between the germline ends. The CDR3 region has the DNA TGTGCCACCAGTGACTTGAGCTCCTACAATGAGCAGTTCTTC. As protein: CATSDLSSYNEQFF.

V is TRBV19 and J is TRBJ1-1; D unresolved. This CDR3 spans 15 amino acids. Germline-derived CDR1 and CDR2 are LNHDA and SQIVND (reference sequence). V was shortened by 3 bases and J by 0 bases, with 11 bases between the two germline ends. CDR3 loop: CASSISEGMNTEAFF. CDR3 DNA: TGTGCCAGTAGTATTTCAGAGGGAATGAACACTGAAGCTTTCTTT. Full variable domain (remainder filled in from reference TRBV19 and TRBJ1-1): DGGITQSPKYLFRKEGQNVTLSCEQNLNHDAMYWYRQDPGQGLRLIYYSQIVNDFQKGDIAEGYSVSREKKESFPLTVTSAQKNPTAFYLCASSISEGMNTEAFFGQGTRLTVV.

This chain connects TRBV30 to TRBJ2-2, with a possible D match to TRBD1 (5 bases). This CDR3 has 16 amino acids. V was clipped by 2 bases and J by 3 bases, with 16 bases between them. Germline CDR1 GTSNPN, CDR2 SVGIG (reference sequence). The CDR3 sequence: CAWSQGPELYTGELFF. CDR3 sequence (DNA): TGTGCCTGGAGTCAGGGTCCCGAACTTTACACCGGGGAGCTGTTTTTT. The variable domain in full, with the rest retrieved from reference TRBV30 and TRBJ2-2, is SQTIHQWPATLVQPVGSPLSLECTVEGTSNPNLYWYRQAAGRGLQLLFYSVGIGQISSEVPQNLSASRPQDRQFILSSKKLLLSDSGFYLCAWSQGPELYTGELFFGEGSRLTVL.

CDR3 amino acids: CASSLAQRIEQFF. The CDR3 DNA reads as TGTGCCAGCAGCTTAGCACAGAGAATAGAGCAGTTCTTC. This sequence joins TRBV7-8 and TRBJ2-1; no clear D gene. The CDR3 loop spans 13 amino acids. Trimming stripped 0 bases from V and 10 bases from J, with 10 bases between. Germline assignment: CDR1 SGHVS and CDR2 FQNEAQ.

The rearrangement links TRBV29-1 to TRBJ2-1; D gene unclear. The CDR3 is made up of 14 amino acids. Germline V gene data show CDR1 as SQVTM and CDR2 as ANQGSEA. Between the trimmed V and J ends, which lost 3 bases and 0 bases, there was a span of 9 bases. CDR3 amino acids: CSVDCPNSYNEQFF. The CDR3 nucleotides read TGCAGCGTTGACTGTCCTAACTCCTACAATGAGCAGTTCTTC.

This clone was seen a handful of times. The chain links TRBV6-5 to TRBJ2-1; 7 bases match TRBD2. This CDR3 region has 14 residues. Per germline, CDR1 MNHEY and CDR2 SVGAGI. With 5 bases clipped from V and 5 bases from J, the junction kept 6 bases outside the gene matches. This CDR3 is CASSRGLADNEQFF. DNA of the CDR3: TGTGCCAGCAGTAGAGGGCTAGCGGACAATGAGCAGTTCTTC.

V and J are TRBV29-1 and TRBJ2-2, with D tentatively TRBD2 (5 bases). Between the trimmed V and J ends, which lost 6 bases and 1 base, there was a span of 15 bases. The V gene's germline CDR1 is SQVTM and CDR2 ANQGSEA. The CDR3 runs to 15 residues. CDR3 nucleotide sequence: TGCAGCGTCCGGGATGGGCAATTGAACACCGGGGAGCTGTTTTTT. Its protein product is CSVRDGQLNTGELFF.

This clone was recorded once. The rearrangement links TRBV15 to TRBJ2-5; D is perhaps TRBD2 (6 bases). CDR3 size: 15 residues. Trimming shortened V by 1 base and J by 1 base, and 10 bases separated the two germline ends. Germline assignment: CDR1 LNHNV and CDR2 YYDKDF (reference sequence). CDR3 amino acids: CATSRGVAAQETQYF. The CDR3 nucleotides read TGTGCCACCAGCAGAGGAGTAGCGGCCCAAGAGACCCAGTACTTC. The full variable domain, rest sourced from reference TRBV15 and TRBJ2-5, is DAMVIQNPRYQVTQFGKPVTLSCSQTLNHNVMYWYQQKSSQAPKLLFHYYDKDFNNEADTPDNFQSRRPNTSFCFLDIRSPGLGDTAMYLCATSRGVAAQETQYFGPGTRLLVL.

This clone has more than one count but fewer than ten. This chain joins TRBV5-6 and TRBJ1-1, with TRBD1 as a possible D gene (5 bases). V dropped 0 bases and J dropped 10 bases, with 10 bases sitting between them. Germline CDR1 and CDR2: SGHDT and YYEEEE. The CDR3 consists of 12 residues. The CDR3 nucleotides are TGTGCCAGCAGCTTGGCGGGGGTTGGAGCTTTCTTT. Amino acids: CASSLAGVGAFF. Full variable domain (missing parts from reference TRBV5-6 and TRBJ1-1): DAGVTQSPTHLIKTRGQQVTLRCSPKSGHDTVSWYQQALGQGPQFIFQYYEEEERQRGNFPDRFSGHQFPNYSSELNVNALLLGDSALYLCASSLAGVGAFFGQGTRLTVV.

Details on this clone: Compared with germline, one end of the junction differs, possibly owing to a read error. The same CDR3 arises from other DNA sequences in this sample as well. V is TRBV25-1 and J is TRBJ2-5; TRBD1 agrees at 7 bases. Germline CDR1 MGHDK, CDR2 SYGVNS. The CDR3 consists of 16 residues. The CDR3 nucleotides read TGTGCTAGCAGTGAATTGGAGAACAGGGGCCAAGAGACCCAGTACTTC. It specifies CASSELENRGQETQYF.

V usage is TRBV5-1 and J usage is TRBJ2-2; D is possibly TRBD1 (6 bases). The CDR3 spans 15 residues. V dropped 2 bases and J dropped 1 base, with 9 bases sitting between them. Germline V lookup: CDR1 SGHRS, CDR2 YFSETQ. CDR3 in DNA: TGCGCCAGCAGCTTCGCAGGGGAGAACACCGGGGAGCTGTTTTTT. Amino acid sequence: CASSFAGENTGELFF. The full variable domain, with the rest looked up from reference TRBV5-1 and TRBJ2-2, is KAGVTQTPRYLIKTRGQQVTLSCSPISGHRSVSWYQQTPGQGLQFLFEYFSETQRNKGNFPGRFSGRQFSNSRSEMNVSTLELGDSALYLCASSFAGENTGELFFGEGSRLTVL.

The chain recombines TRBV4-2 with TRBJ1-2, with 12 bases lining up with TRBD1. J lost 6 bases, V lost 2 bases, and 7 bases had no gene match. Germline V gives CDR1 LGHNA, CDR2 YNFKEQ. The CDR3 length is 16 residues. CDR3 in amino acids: CASSQSGTGGQHGYTF. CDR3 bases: TGTGCCAGCAGCCAATCCGGGACAGGGGGCCAGCATGGCTACACCTTC.

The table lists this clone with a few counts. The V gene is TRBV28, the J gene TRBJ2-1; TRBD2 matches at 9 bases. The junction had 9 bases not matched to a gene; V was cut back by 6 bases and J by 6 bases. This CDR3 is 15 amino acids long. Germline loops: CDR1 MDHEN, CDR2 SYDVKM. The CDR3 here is CASSRSGRRGNEQFF. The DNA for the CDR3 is TGTGCCAGCAGCCGAAGCGGGAGGAGGGGCAATGAGCAGTTCTTC.

This CDR3 reads CASLSGQGMSNQPQHF. The CDR3 DNA is TGTGCCAGTCTCTCCGGACAGGGGATGAGCAATCAGCCCCAGCATTTT. V and J are TRBV19 and TRBJ1-5; 9 nucleotides match TRBD1. Germline CDR1 reads LNHDA; CDR2 reads SQIVND (reference sequence). The CDR3 has 16 residues. The J segment lost 1 base and the V segment lost 8 bases, leaving 9 bases of the junction unmatched.

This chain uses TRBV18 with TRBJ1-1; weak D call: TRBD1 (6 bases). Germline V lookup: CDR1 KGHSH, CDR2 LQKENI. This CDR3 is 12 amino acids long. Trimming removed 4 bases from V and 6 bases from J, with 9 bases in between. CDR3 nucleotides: TGTGCCAGCTCACTGGGGGGGCCTGAAGCTTTCTTT. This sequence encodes CASSLGGPEAFF.

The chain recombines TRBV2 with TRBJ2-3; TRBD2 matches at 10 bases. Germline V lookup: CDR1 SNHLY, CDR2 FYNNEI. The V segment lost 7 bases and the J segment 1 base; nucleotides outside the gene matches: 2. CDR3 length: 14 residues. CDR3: CASNLAGGTDTQYF. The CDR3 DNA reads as TGTGCCAGCAATCTAGCGGGGGGCACAGATACGCAGTATTTT.

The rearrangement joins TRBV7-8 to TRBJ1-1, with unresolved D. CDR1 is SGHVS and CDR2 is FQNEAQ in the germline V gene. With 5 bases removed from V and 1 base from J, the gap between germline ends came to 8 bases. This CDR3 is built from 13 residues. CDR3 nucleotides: TGTGCCAGCAGCCGCGTCGGGAACACTGAAGCTTTCTTT. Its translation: CASSRVGNTEAFF.

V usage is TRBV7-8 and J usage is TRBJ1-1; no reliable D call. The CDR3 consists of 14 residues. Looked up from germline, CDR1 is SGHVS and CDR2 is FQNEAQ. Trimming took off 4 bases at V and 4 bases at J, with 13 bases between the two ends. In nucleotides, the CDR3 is TGTGCCAGCAGCTCCTCGGGTCTAGGCACTGAAGCTTTCTTT. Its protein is CASSSSGLGTEAFF.

Here the CDR3 DNA reads TGTGCCAGCAGTTTAGTGCAGGGATACAATGAGCAGTTCTTC. It is translated as CASSLVQGYNEQFF. The chain combines TRBV28 with TRBJ2-1, with TRBD1 as a possible D gene (5 bases). The germline V gene encodes CDR1 MDHEN and CDR2 SYDVKM. Trimming took 2 bases from V and 4 from J, leaving 9 bases between them. This CDR3 has 14 residues.

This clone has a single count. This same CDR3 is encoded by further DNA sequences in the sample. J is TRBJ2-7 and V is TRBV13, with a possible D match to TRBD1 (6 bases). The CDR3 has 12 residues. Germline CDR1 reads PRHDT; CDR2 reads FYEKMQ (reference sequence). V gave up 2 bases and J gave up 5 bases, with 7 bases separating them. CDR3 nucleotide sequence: TGTGCCAGCAGCTTAAGACAGGACGAGCAGTACTTC. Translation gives CASSLRQDEQYF.

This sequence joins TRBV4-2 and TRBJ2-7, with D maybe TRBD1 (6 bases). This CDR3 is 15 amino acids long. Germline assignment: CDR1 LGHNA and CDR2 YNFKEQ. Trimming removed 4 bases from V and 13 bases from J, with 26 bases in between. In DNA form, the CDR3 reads TGTGCCAGCAGCCCTGTAGCACAGGGTGATGGGGGTTACTACTTC. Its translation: CASSPVAQGDGGYYF.

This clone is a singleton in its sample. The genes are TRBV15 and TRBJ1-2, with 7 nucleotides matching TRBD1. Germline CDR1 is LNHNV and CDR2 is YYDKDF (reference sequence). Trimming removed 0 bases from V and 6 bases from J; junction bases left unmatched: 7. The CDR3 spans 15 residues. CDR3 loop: CATSRDPAGGHGYTF. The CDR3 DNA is TGTGCCACCAGCAGAGATCCGGCAGGGGGTCATGGCTACACCTTC.

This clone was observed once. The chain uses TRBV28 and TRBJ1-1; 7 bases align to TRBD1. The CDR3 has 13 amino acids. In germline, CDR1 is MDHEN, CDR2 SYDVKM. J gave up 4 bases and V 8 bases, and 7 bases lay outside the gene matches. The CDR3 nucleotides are TGTGCCAGCGGGCCTCAGGGGGTCACTGAAGCTTTCTTT. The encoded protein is CASGPQGVTEAFF.

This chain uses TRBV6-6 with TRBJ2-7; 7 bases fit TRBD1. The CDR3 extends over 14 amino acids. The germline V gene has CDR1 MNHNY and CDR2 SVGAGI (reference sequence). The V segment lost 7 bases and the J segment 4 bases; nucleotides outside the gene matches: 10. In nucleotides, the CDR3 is TGTGCCAGCACCCGGGACAGCGGAATTTACGAGCAGTACTTC. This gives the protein CASTRDSGIYEQYF.

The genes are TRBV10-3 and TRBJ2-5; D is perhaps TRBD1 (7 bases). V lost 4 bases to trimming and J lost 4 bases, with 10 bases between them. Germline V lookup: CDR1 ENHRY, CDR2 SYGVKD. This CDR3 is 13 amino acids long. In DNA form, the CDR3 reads TGTGCCATCAGTGCCCAGGGGGGAGAGACCCAGTACTTC. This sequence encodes CAISAQGGETQYF.

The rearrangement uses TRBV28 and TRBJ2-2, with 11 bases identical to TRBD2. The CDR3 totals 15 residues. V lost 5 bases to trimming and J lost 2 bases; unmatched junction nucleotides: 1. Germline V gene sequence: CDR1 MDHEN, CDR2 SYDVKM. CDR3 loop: CASSRLAGNTGELFF. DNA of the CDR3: TGTGCCAGCAGTCGACTAGCGGGAAACACCGGGGAGCTGTTTTTT.

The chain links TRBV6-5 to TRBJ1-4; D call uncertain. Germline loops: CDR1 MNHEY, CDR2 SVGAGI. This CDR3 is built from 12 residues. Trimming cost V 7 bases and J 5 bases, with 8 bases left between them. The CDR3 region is CASTGRNEKLFF. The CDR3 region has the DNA TGTGCCAGCACGGGGAGAAATGAAAAACTGTTTTTT.

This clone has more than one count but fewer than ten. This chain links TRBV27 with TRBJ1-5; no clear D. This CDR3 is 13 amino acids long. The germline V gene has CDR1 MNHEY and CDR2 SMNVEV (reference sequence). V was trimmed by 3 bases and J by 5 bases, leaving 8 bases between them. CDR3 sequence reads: CASSFQAHQPQHF. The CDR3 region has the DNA TGTGCCAGCAGTTTCCAGGCCCATCAGCCCCAGCATTTT.

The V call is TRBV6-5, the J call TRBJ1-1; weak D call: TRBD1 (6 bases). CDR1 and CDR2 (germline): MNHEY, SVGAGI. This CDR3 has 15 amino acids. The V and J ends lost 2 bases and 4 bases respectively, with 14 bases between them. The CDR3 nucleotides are TGTGCCAGCAGTTACAGGGCAGGGGATGGCACTGAAGCTTTCTTT. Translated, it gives CASSYRAGDGTEAFF.

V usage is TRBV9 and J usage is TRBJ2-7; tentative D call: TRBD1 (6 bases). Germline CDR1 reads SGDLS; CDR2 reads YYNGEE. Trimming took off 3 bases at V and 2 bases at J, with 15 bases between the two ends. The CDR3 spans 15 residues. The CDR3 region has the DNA TGTGCCAGCAGCGACACCCACAGGGCCCCCTACGAGCAGTACTTC. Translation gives CASSDTHRAPYEQYF.